These 16 T cell receptor beta chains were sequenced from one sample in a study of blood T cell repertoires in COVID-19. This table comes from immunoSEQ multiplex PCR, and its TCRdb copy is limited to in-frame clones, with some not included. The sample holds about 410,000 clones, about 92% seen once. The sequencing sample was made of PBMCs or T cells enriched from blood (not recorded which). The source of these receptors is a man aged 18 to 29 who had recovered from COVID-19.

The CDR3 region is CASSQGGGRDTQYF. The CDR3, as DNA: TGCGCCAGCAGCCAAGGGGGCGGGAGAGATACGCAGTATTTT. The chain links TRBV4-1 to TRBJ2-3, with TRBD2 identical over 7 bases. The CDR3 covers 14 residues. Unmatched junction bases numbered 3, after V lost 1 base and J lost 5 bases. Germline CDR1 is MGHRA and CDR2 is YSYEKL.

This chain uses TRBV9 with TRBJ1-1, with 9 bases fitting TRBD1. In germline, CDR1 is SGDLS, CDR2 YYNGEE. The CDR3 is made up of 19 amino acids. V shed 0 bases and J 1 base; nucleotides not matched to a gene: 13. The DNA for the CDR3 is TGTGCCAGCAGCGTAGGAGCGTTGGGGACAGGGTCGGCGAACACTGAAGCTTTCTTT. Translating gives CASSVGALGTGSANTEAFF.

This clone is a singleton in its sample. V and J are TRBV7-9 and TRBJ1-2; 9 nucleotides agree with TRBD1. The CDR3 is 17 residues long. J gave up 3 bases and V 5 bases, and 13 bases lay outside the gene matches. Germline lookup yields CDR1 SEHNR and CDR2 FQNEAQ (reference sequence). Here the CDR3 DNA reads TGTGCCAGCAGCCGTAAAATACCAACAGGGGGCGACTATGGCTACACCTTC. It codes for CASSRKIPTGGDYGYTF.

The chain carries TRBV21-1 and TRBJ1-5; the table gives TRBD1 as D, unverified against the DNA. TRBV21-1 is tagged as a pseudogene. The CDR3 totals 15 residues. The chain's CDR3 is CASTRDRAANQPQHF. The CDR3, as DNA: TGTGCCAGCACCCGGGACAGGGCGGCCAATCAGCCCCAGCATTTT.

The gene calls are TRBV10-3 and TRBJ2-6, with D perhaps TRBD1 (5 bases). The CDR3 extends over 18 amino acids. Trimming removed 2 bases at V and 0 bases at J, with 14 bases between. Germline-derived CDR1 and CDR2 are ENHRY and SYGVKD. The CDR3 DNA reads TGTGCCATCAGTGAGGGGCGGACAACCTCCTCTGGGGCCAACGTCCTGACTTTC. It is translated as CAISEGRTTSSGANVLTF.

The chain is built from TRBV11-2 and TRBJ2-2; 8 bases align to TRBD2. Germline-derived CDR1 and CDR2 are SGHAT and FQNNGV. After removal of 5 bases from V and 6 bases from J, the junction contained 8 bases not matched to a gene. The CDR3 is made up of 15 amino acids. This CDR3 is CASSPTSGSPGELFF. The CDR3 nucleotides read TGTGCCAGCAGCCCCACCAGCGGGAGCCCCGGGGAGCTGTTTTTT. The full variable domain, in which reference TRBV11-2 and TRBJ2-2 provide the parts outside the CDR3, is EAGVAQSPRYKIIEKRQSVAFWCNPISGHATLYWYQQILGQGPKLLIQFQNNGVVDDSQLPKDRFSAERLKGVDSTLKIQPAKLEDSAVYLCASSPTSGSPGELFFGEGSRLTVL.

CDR3 amino acids: CASSLGGGQPQHF. CDR3 bases: TGTGCCAGCAGTTTAGGGGGGGGACAGCCCCAGCATTTT. The V and J genes are TRBV2 and TRBJ1-5, with a possible D match to TRBD1 (6 bases). Germline V lookup: CDR1 SNHLY, CDR2 FYNNEI. The CDR3 loop spans 13 amino acids. V lost 5 bases and J lost 7, with 12 bases in between.

The V and J genes are TRBV4-1 and TRBJ2-2; 10 bases align to TRBD2. Germline-derived CDR1 and CDR2 are MGHRA and YSYEKL. V lost 4 bases to trimming and J lost 6 bases; unmatched junction nucleotides: 2. CDR3 size: 14 residues. The CDR3 coding sequence is TGCGCCAGCAGCCTGGGACTAGCGTCCGGGGAGCTGTTTTTT. This codes for CASSLGLASGELFF.

This chain links TRBV19 with TRBJ1-2, with a tentative D call TRBD1 (5 bases). Trimming stripped 7 bases from V and 0 bases from J, with 21 bases between. The CDR3 is made up of 17 amino acids. The germline CDR1 and CDR2 sequences are LNHDA and SQIVND (reference sequence). CDR3: CASNLGGVRGSNYGYTF. In DNA, the CDR3 is TGTGCCAGTAACCTGGGGGGTGTTCGGGGGTCTAACTATGGCTACACCTTC.

V is TRBV7-9 and J is TRBJ2-7; 7 bases align to TRBD1. Germline CDR1 SEHNR, CDR2 FQNEAQ (reference sequence). With 5 bases clipped from V and 2 bases from J, the junction kept 9 bases outside the gene matches. The CDR3 totals 15 residues. CDR3 loop: CASSRTLDRTYEQYF. The CDR3 nucleotides are TGTGCCAGCAGCAGAACCTTGGACAGGACCTACGAGCAGTACTTC.

The chain joins TRBV10-1 to TRBJ1-2; 8 bases map to TRBD1. The CDR3 extends over 15 amino acids. The germline gives CDR1 WNHNN, CDR2 SYGVQD (reference sequence). The V segment lost 9 bases and the J segment 2 bases; nucleotides outside the gene matches: 11. CDR3 region: CARTNGQGLNYGYTF. In nucleotides, the CDR3 is TGCGCCAGAACAAACGGACAGGGCCTAAACTATGGCTACACCTTC.

This clone was picked up a small number of times. The chain has TRBV5-4 and TRBJ2-7, with unresolved D. V was shortened by 4 bases and J by 2 bases, with 16 bases between the two germline ends. CDR1 and CDR2 from the germline V gene are SGHNT and YYREEE (reference sequence). The CDR3 is 15 residues long. CDR3 bases: TGTGCCAGCAGCCCGGAAGTAGGCGAGGCCTACGAGCAGTACTTC. Translating gives CASSPEVGEAYEQYF.

This clone occurred a few times. The V and J genes are TRBV19 and TRBJ1-1; D call uncertain. CDR1 and CDR2 (germline): LNHDA, SQIVND (reference sequence). The V end was cut by 1 base, the J end by 9 bases, with 6 bases between. CDR3 size: 11 residues. The CDR3 reads CASSIAGKAFF. CDR3 nucleotides: TGTGCCAGTAGTATAGCCGGGAAAGCTTTCTTT.

This rearrangement joins TRBV10-1 to TRBJ2-2; possible D gene TRBD2, 6 bases. Germline lookup yields CDR1 WNHNN and CDR2 SYGVQD (reference sequence). V shed 0 bases and J shed 4 bases, with 18 bases lying between them. The CDR3 contains 18 residues. CDR3 coding DNA: TGCGCCAGCAGTGAGTCGAGTCGCGGGGTTAAGTCCACCGGGGAGCTGTTTTTT. Encoded protein: CASSESSRGVKSTGELFF.

J is TRBJ1-2 and V is TRBV19, with D possibly being TRBD1 (6 bases). The CDR3 runs 13 residues. V lost 6 bases and J 7 bases, leaving 15 bases between the germline ends. CDR1 and CDR2 from the germline V gene are LNHDA and SQIVND (reference sequence). Written as DNA, the CDR3 is TGTGCCAGTAGGGCAGGGGTTCGCGGTGGCTACACCTTC. This sequence encodes CASRAGVRGGYTF. Looking up the rest from reference TRBV19 and TRBJ1-2 gives the full variable domain: DGGITQSPKYLFRKEGQNVTLSCEQNLNHDAMYWYRQDPGQGLRLIYYSQIVNDFQKGDIAEGYSVSREKKESFPLTVTSAQKNPTAFYLCASRAGVRGGYTFGSGTRLTVV.

V is TRBV19 and J is TRBJ2-1, with 8 bases that match TRBD1. Germline values: CDR1 LNHDA, CDR2 SQIVND (reference sequence). The CDR3 sequence is 16 residues long. V lost 0 bases, J lost 7 bases, and 8 bases stayed unmatched. The DNA of the CDR3 is TGTGCCAGTAGTATAGAGGGGCAGGGGGCGTGGAATGAGCAGTTCTTC. Amino acid sequence: CASSIEGQGAWNEQFF.